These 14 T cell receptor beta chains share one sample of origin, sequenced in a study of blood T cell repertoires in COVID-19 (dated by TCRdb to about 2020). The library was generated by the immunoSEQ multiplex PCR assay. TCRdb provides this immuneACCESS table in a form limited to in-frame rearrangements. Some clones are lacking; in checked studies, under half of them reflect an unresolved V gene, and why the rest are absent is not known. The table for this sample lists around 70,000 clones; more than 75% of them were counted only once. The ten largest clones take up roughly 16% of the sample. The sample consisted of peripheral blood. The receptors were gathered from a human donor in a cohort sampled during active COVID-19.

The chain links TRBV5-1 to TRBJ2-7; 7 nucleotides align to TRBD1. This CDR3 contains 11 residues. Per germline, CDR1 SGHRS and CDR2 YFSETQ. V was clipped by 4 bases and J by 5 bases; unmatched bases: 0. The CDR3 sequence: CASSDRDEQYF. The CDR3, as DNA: TGCGCCAGCAGCGACAGGGACGAGCAGTACTTC. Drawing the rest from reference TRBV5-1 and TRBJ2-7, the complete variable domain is KAGVTQTPRYLIKTRGQQVTLSCSPISGHRSVSWYQQTPGQGLQFLFEYFSETQRNKGNFPGRFSGRQFSNSRSEMNVSTLELGDSALYLCASSDRDEQYFGPGTRLTVT.

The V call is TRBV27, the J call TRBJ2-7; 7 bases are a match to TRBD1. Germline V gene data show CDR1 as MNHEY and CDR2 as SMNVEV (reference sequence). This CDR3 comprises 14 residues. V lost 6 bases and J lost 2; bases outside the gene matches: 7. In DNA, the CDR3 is TGTGCCAGCAGACCGGGACAGAGGCCCTACGAGCAGTACTTC. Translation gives CASRPGQRPYEQYF.

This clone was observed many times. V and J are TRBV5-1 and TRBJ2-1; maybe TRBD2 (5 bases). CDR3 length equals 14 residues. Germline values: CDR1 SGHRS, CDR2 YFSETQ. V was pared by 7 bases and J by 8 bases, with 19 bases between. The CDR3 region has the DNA TGCGCCAGCGGCGATCCGGACTTCCGGGATGAGCAGTTCTTC. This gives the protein CASGDPDFRDEQFF.

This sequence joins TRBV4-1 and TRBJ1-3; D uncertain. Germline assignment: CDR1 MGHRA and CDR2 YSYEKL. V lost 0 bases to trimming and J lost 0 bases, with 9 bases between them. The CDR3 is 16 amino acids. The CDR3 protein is CASSQDEASSGNTIYF. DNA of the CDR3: TGCGCCAGCAGCCAAGATGAGGCCAGCTCTGGAAACACCATATATTTT.

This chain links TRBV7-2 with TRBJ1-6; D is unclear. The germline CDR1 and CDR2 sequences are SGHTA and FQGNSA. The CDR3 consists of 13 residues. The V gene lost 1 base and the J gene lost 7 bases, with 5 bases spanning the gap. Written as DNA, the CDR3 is TGTGCCAGCAGCTTAGTCGAGAATTCACCCCTCCACTTT. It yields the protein CASSLVENSPLHF. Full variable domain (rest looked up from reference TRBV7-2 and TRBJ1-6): GAGVSQSPSNKVTEKGKDVELRCDPISGHTALYWYRQSLGQGLEFLIYFQGNSAPDKSGLPSDRFSAERTGGSVSTLTIQRTQQEDSAVYLCASSLVENSPLHFGNGTRLTVT.

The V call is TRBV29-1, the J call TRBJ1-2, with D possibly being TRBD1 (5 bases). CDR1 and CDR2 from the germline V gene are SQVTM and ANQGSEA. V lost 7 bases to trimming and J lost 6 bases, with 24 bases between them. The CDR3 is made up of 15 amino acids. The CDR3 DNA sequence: TGCAGCGCCATGGGTCAGTACCAGGGCTCGGATGGCTACACCTTC. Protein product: CSAMGQYQGSDGYTF.

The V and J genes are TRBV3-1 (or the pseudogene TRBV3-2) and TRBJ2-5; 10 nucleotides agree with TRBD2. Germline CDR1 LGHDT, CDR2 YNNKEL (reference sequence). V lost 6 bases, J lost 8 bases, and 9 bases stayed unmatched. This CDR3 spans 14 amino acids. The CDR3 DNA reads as TGTGCCAGCAGGAGCGGGGGGGTCGAGGGAACCCAGTACTTC. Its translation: CASRSGGVEGTQYF.

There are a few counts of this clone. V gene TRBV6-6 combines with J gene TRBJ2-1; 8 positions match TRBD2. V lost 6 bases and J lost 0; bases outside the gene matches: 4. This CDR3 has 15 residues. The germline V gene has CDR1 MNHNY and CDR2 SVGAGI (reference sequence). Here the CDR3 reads CASSTLAVSYNEQFF. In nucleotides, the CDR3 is TGTGCCAGCAGCACACTAGCGGTCTCCTACAATGAGCAGTTCTTC.

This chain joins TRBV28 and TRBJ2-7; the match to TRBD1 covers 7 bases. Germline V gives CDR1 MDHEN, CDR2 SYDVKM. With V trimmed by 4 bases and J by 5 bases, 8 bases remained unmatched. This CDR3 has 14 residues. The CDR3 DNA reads TGTGCCAGCAGTTCCGGGACAGATCGCCACGAGCAGTACTTC. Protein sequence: CASSSGTDRHEQYF.

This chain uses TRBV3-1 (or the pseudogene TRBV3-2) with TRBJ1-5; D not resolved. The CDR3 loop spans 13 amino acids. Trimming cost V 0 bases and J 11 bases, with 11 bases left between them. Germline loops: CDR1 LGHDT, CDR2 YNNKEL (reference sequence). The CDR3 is CASSQELRGAQHF. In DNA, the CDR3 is TGTGCCAGCAGCCAAGAATTGCGGGGAGCCCAGCATTTT.

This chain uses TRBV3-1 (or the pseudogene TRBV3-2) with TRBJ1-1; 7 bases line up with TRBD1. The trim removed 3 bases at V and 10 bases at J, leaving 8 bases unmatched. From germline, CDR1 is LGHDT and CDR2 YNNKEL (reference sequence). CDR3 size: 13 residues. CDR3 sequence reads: CASSQKGQTLAFF. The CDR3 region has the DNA TGTGCCAGCAGCCAGAAGGGACAGACTTTAGCTTTCTTT.

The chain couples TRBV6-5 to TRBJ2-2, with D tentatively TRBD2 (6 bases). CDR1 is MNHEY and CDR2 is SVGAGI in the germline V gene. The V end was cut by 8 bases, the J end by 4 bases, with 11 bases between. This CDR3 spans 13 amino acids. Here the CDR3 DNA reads TGTGCCAGCCGCGCGGGGACCACCGGGGAGCTGTTTTTT. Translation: CASRAGTTGELFF.

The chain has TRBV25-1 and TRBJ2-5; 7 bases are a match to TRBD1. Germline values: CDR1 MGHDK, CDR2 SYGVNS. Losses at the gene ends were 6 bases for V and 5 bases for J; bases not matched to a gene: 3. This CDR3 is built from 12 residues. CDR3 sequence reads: CASRDRVETQYF. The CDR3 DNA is TGTGCCAGCAGAGACAGGGTTGAGACCCAGTACTTC.

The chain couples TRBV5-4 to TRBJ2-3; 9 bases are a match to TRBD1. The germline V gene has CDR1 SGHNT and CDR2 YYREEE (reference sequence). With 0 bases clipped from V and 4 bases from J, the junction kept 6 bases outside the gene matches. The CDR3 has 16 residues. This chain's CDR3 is CASSLAQGAWADTQYF. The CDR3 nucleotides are TGTGCCAGCAGCTTGGCACAGGGGGCCTGGGCAGATACGCAGTATTTT. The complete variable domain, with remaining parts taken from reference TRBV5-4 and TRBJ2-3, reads ETGVTQSPTHLIKTRGQQVTLRCSSQSGHNTVSWYQQALGQGPQFIFQYYREEENGRGNFPPRFSGLQFPNYSSELNVNALELDDSALYLCASSLAQGAWADTQYFGPGTRLTVL.